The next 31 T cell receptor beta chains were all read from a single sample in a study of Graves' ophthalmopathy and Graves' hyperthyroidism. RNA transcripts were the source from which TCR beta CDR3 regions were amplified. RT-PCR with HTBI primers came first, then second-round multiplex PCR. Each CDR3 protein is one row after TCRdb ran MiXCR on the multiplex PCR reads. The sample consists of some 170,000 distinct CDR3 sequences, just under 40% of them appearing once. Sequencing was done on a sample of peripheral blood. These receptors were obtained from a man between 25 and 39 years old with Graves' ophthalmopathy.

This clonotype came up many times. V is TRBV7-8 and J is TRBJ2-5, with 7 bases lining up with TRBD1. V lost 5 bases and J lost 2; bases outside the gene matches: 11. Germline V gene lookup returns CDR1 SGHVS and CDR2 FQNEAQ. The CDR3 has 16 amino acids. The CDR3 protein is CASSPSMTGWQETQYF. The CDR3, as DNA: TGTGCCAGCAGCCCTTCAATGACAGGGTGGCAAGAGACCCAGTACTTC.

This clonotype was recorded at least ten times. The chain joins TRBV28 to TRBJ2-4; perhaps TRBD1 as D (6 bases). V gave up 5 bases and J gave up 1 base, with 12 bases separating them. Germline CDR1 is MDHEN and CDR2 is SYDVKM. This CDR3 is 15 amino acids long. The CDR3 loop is CASSGRGGAKNIQYF. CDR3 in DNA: TGTGCCAGCAGTGGCAGGGGTGGTGCCAAAAACATTCAGTACTTC.

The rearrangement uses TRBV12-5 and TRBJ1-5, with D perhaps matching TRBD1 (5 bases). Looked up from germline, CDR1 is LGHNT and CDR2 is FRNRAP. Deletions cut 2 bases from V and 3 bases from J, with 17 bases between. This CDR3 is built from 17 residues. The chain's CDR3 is CASGLPCPGTVNQPQHF. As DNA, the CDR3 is TGTGCTAGTGGTTTGCCCTGTCCGGGGACGGTCAATCAGCCCCAGCATTTT.

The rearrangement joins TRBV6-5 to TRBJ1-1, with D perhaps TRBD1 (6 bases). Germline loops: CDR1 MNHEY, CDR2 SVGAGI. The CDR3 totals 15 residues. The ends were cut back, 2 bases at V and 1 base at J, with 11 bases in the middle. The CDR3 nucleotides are TGTGCCAGCAGTTACCCGGGACACACGAACACTGAAGCTTTCTTT. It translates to CASSYPGHTNTEAFF.

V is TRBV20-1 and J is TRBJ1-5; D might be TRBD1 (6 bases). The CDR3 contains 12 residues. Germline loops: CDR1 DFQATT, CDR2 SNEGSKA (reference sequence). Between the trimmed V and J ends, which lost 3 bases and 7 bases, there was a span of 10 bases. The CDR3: CSASPDRQPQHF. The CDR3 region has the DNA TGCAGTGCTAGCCCGGACAGACAGCCCCAGCATTTT.

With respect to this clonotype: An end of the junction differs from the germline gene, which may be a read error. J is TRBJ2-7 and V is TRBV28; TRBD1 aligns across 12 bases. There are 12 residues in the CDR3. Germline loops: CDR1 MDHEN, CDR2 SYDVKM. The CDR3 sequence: CASRGTGGGLNF. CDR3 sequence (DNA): TGTGCCAGCAGGGGGACAGGGGGCGGGTTGAACTTC.

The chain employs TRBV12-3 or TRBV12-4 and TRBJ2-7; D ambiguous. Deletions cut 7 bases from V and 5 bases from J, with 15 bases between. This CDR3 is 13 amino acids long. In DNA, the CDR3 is TGTGCCAGCACTCTGGGTAGTTCCAACGAGCAGTACTTC. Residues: CASTLGSSNEQYF.

CDR3 DNA sequence: TGCAGTGCTAGAGGATCGGACACATACTATGGCTACACCTTC. Its translation is CSARGSDTYYGYTF. This sequence joins TRBV20-1 and TRBJ1-2; maybe TRBD1 (5 bases). Germline-derived CDR1 and CDR2 are DFQATT and SNEGSKA (reference sequence). The V end was cut by 1 base, the J end by 3 bases, with 12 bases between. The CDR3 contains 14 residues.

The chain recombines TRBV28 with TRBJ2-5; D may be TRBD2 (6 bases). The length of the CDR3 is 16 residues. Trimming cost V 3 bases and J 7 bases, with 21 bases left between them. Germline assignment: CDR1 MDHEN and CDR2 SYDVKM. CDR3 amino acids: CASSFRMAGYAGTQYF. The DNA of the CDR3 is TGTGCCAGCAGTTTTCGTATGGCGGGGTATGCCGGGACCCAGTACTTC.

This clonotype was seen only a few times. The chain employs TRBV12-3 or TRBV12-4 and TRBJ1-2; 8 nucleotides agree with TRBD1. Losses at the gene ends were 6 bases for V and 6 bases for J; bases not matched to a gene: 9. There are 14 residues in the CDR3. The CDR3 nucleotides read TGTGCCAGCAGCTCGTTACAGGGGGGGGATGGCTACACCTTC. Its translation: CASSSLQGGDGYTF.

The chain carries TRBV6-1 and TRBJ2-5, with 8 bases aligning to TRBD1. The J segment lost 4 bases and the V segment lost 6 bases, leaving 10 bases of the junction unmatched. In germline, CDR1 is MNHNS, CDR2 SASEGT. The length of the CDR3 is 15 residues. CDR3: CASSDGQGSGETQYF. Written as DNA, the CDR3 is TGTGCCAGCAGCGACGGACAGGGTTCGGGAGAGACCCAGTACTTC.

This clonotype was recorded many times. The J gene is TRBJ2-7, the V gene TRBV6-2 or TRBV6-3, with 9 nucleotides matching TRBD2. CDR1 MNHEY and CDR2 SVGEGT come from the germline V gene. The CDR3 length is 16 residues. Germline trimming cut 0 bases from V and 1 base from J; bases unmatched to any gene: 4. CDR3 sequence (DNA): TGTGCCAGCAGTTACTCCAACCTAGCGGGGTCCTACGAGCAGTACTTC. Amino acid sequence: CASSYSNLAGSYEQYF.

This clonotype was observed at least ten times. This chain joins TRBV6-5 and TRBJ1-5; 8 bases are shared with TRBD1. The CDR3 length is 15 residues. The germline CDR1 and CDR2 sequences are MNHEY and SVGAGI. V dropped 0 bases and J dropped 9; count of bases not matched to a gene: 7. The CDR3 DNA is TGTGCCAGCAGTTACTCGTTCCAGGGGGCTGCGCCCCAGCATTTT. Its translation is CASSYSFQGAAPQHF.

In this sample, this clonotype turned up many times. CDR3 sequence reads: CASSPDRGIGGYTF. CDR3 DNA sequence: TGTGCCAGTAGTCCGGACAGGGGGATCGGTGGCTACACCTTC. This chain connects TRBV19 to TRBJ1-2; 10 nucleotides agree with TRBD1. The ends lost 5 bases at V and 7 bases at J; junction bases unmatched: 7. This CDR3 comprises 14 residues. In germline, CDR1 is LNHDA, CDR2 SQIVND (reference sequence).

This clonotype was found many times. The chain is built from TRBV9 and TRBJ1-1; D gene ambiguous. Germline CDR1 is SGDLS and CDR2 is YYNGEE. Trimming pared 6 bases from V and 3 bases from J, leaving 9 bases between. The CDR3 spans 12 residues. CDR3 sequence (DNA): TGTGCCAGCAACCGCGGGGACACTGAAGCTTTCTTT. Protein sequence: CASNRGDTEAFF.

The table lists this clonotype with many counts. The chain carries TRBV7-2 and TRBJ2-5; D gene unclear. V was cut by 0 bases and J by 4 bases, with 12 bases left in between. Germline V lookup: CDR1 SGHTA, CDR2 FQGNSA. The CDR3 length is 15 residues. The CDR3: CASSLALRWGETQYF. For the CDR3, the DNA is TGTGCCAGCAGCTTAGCGCTGAGGTGGGGAGAGACCCAGTACTTC.

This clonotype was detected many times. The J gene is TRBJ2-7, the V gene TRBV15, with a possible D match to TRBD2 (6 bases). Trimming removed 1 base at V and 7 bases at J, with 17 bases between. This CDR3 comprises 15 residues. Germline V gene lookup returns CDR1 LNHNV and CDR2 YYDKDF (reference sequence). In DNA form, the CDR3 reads TGTGCCACCAGCAGAGCTGCGGGGTCAGTGAGGGAGCAGTACTTC. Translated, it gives CATSRAAGSVREQYF.

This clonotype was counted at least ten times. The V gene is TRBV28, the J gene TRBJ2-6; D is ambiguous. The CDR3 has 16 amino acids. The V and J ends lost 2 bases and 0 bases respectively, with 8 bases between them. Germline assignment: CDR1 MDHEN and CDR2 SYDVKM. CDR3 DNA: TGTGCCAGCAGTTTACCGGTACACTCTGGGGCCAACGTCCTGACTTTC. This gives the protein CASSLPVHSGANVLTF. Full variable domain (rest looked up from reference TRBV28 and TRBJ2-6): DVKVTQSSRYLVKRTGEKVFLECVQDMDHENMFWYRQDPGLGLRLIYFSYDVKMKEKGDIPEGYSVSREKKERFSLILESASTNQTSMYLCASSLPVHSGANVLTFGAGSRLTVL.

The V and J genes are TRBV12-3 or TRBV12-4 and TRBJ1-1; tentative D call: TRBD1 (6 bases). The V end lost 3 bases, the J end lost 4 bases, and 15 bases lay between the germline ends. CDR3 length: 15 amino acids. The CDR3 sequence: CASSLRGAGTTEAFF. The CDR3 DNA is TGTGCCAGCAGTTTGCGGGGGGCGGGGACCACTGAAGCTTTCTTT.

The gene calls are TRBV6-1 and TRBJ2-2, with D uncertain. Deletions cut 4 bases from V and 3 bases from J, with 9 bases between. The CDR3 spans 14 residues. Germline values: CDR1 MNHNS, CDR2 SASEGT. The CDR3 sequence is CASSVDADTGELFF. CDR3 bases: TGTGCCAGCAGTGTGGACGCCGACACCGGGGAGCTGTTTTTT.

The CDR3 nucleotides read TGTGCCAGCAGCTTCAGACAGGTGGGAGAGACCCAGTACTTC. Protein: CASSFRQVGETQYF. The chain recombines TRBV7-2 with TRBJ2-5, with D possibly being TRBD1 (6 bases). The CDR3 loop spans 14 amino acids. V lost 3 bases to trimming and J lost 4 bases, with 12 bases between them. Germline CDR1 and CDR2: SGHTA and FQGNSA.

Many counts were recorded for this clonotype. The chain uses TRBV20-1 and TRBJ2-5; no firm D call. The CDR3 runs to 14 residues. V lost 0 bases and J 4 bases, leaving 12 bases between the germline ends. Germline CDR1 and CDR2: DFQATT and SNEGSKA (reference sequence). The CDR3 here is CSARDPITGETQYF. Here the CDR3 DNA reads TGCAGTGCTAGAGATCCCATTACCGGAGAGACCCAGTACTTC.

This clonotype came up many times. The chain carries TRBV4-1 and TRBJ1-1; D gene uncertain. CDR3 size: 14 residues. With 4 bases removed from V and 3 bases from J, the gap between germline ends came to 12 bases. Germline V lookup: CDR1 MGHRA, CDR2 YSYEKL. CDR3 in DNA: TGCGCCAGCAGCCGATATGTGACTTACACTGAAGCTTTCTTT. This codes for CASSRYVTYTEAFF.

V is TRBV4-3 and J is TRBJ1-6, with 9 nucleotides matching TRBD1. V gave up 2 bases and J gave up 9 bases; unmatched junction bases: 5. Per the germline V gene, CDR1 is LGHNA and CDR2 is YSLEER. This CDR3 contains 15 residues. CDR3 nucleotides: TGCGCCAGCAGCCAAAGCCGACAGGGGGGTTCACCCCTCCACTTT. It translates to CASSQSRQGGSPLHF.

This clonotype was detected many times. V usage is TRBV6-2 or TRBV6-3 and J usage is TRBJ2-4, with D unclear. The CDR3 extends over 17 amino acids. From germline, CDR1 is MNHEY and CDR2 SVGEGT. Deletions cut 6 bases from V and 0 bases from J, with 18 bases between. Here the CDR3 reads CASSIRAETLAKNIQYF. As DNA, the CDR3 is TGTGCCAGCAGCATACGGGCGGAGACACTAGCCAAAAACATTCAGTACTTC.

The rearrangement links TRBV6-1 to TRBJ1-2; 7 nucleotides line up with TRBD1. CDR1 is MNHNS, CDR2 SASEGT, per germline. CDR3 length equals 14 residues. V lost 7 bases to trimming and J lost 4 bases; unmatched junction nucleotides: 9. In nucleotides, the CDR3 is TGTGCCAGCACAAGAACCCAGGGGGGCTATGGCTACACCTTC. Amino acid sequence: CASTRTQGGYGYTF.

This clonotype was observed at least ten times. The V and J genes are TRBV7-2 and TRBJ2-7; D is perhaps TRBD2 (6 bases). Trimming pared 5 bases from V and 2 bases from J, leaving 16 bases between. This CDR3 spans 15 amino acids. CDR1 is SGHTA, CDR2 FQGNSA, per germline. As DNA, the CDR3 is TGTGCCAGCAGCCCCTTGTTGGGAGGAGCCTACGAGCAGTACTTC. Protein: CASSPLLGGAYEQYF.

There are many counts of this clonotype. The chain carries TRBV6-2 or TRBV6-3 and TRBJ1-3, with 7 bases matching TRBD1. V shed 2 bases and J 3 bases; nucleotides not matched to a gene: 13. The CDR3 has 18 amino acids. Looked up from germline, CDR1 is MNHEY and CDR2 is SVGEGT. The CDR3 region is CASSYGGGTARDGNTIYF. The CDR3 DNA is TGTGCCAGCAGTTACGGGGGCGGGACAGCCCGGGATGGAAACACCATATATTTT.

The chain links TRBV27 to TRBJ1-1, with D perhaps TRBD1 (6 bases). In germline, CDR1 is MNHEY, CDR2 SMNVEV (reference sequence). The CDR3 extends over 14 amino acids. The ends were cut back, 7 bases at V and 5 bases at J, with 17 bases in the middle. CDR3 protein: CASKGVGPNTEAFF. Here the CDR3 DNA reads TGTGCCAGCAAGGGGGTGGGTCCGAATACTGAAGCTTTCTTT.

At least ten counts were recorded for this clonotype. CDR3 residues: CASSYEARSPSYEQYF. DNA of the CDR3: TGTGCCAGCAGTTACGAGGCCAGGTCTCCTTCCTACGAGCAGTACTTC. The gene calls are TRBV6-2 or TRBV6-3 and TRBJ2-7; D uncertain. Germline values: CDR1 MNHEY, CDR2 SVGEGT. V was clipped by 2 bases and J by 1 base, with 15 bases between them. The CDR3 totals 16 residues.

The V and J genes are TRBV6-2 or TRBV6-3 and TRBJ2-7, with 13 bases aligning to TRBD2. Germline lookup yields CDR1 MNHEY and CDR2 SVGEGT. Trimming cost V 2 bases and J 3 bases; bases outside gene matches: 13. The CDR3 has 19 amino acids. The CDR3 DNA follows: TGTGCCAGCAGTTACACGTACCCGGGACTAGCGGGGATAAACTACGAGCAGTACTTC. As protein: CASSYTYPGLAGINYEQYF.